This T cell receptor (beta chain) was documented in a study of T-cell reconstitution after alpha-beta-depleted transplantation in children. A library of TCRbeta sequences, prepared with unique molecular identifiers, was generated. MiXCR, applied by TCRdb to the PCR reads, yields one record per CDR3 protein. The repertoire has some 550,000 distinct CDR3 sequences, about 23% of them found once; the top ten carry roughly 13%. This clonotype came up many times. The CDR3 spans 12 residues. V was clipped by 8 bases and J by 4 bases, with 9 bases between them. Germline assignment: CDR1 MGHDK and CDR2 SYGVNS.

The chain joins TRBV25-1 to TRBJ2-1; D ambiguous. The sequencing here drew on PBMCs, mostly from graft donor cells, taken 360 days after TCRalphabeta/CD19-depleted stem cell transplant. This sequence was found in a boy less than two years old who had a stem cell transplant for acute myeloid leukemia, so the T cells may come from the graft donor. The CDR3 is CASERRYNEQFF. The CDR3 nucleotides are TGTGCCAGCGAGAGACGTTACAATGAGCAGTTCTTC.